This TCR beta chain appears in the sequencing data of a study of T cell responses to AZD1222 COVID-19 vaccine. J was trimmed by 1 base and V by 7 bases; bases with no gene match: 6. The germline V gene has CDR1 MNHEY and CDR2 SVGAGI. The CDR3 extends over 14 amino acids. TCRdb's copy holds only in-frame clones and misses some; the assay was immunoSEQ multiplex PCR. The sample has under 130,000 clones; around 89% are singletons. J is TRBJ1-1 and V is TRBV6-5; 7 positions match TRBD1. This clonotype was sampled from an adult in good health. Sequenced here: peripheral blood, sampled on day 0 of AZD1222 vaccination. CDR3 in amino acids: CASNRYRGNTEAFF. CDR3 in DNA: TGTGCCAGCAACCGGTACAGGGGGAACACTGAAGCTTTCTTT.